A selection of T cell receptor beta chains follows, all from one sample in a study of a mutant IDH1 vaccine in newly diagnosed glioma. The data were produced by immunoSEQ multiplex PCR, yet TCRdb's version contains in-frame clones alone and is incomplete. The sample has about 98,000 clones, around 90% seen once. The sample was PBMCs, taken from a glioma patient treated with radiotherapy, temozolomide or both. The source of these receptors is a woman between 50 and 59 years old with glioma. Both conserved end residues are part of each CDR3.

J	V	CDR3
-	TRBV18	CASSPRGREQYF
TRBJ2-7	TRBV10-2	CASTSGKAYEQYF
TRBJ2-7	TRBV5-1	CASSLAYEQYF
TRBJ2-7	TRBV19	CASSMGAGGPYEQYF
TRBJ2-7	TRBV27	CASSLRREGQQYF
TRBJ2-1	TRBV2	CASSENGLGGDEQFF
TRBJ2-3	TRBV7-9	CASSSPGLAGGGTHDTQYF
TRBJ2-1	TRBV15	CATSGISSYNEQFF
TRBJ2-1	TRBV2	CASRRSYPSNEQFF
TRBJ1-2	TRBV11-2	CASSLGVRGYTF
TRBJ2-2	TRBV28	CASRMNTGELFF
TRBJ1-2	TRBV10-3	CAISQQGNYGYTF
TRBJ1-1	TRBV18	CASSRTELMNTEAFF
TRBJ1-1	TRBV5-1	CASSLNAGANTEAFF
TRBJ1-1	TRBV28	CASSLDSRTEAFF